Here is one T cell receptor beta chain with its context. Its antigen is as yet unknown. Clones were read by immunoSEQ multiplex PCR, and TCRdb kept only the in-frame ones, dropping some. Here the sample spans a few hundred thousand clones, around 78% being singletons. This sample stems from a study of shared clonotypes between healthy human individuals. General study findings and limits: Sequencing depth was expected to affect clonotype sharing among donors. Sample collection involved blood only; tissue repertoires are likely different.

The CDR3 sequence is 14 residues long. Looked up from germline, CDR1 is MDHEN and CDR2 is SYDVKM. Trimming removed 2 bases at V and 5 bases at J, with 13 bases between. The chain combines TRBV28 with TRBJ2-7, with a tentative D call TRBD2 (5 bases). Sequencing was performed on PBMCs. The TCR originated in a woman aged 40 to 50 in good health. Some clones in this sample may be carry-over from other donors' samples. In nucleotides, the CDR3 is TGTGCCAGCAGTTTACTCCCTAGCCCCCACGAGCAGTACTTC. Translated, it gives CASSLLPSPHEQYF.